The 5 T cell receptor beta chains reported below all come from one sample, sequenced in a study of identical twins. From the 5' RACE reads, TCRdb called clonotypes with MiXCR, one entry per CDR3 protein. The table has about 690,000 distinct CDR3 sequences, less than 25% seen once. A further study also used this sample, focusing on T cells expressing NK-cell markers.

Sequenced: PBMCs. Receptor source: a woman in her late teens or twenties in good health.

CDR3 region: CSASGRGWPQHF. CDR3 sequence (DNA): TGCAGTGCCTCGGGACGGGGGTGGCCCCAGCATTTT. The chain has TRBV20-1 and TRBJ1-5; maybe TRBD1 (5 bases). Trimming left V 6 bases short and J 9 bases short, with 15 bases between. Germline values: CDR1 DFQATT, CDR2 SNEGSKA (reference sequence). The CDR3 runs 12 residues.

Remarks on this clonotype: The junction and the germline gene differ at one end; a read error may be behind it. This sequence joins TRBV12-3 or TRBV12-4 and TRBJ2-3; D possibly corresponds to TRBD2 (5 bases). The length of the CDR3 is 12 residues. CDR3 DNA sequence: TGTGCCAGCAGTTTTGTCCCACTGGCGAGGGATTTT. Translating it yields CASSFVPLARDF.

This clonotype was counted ten times or more. The chain uses TRBV5-1 and TRBJ1-1; D ambiguous. Germline lookup yields CDR1 SGHRS and CDR2 YFSETQ. The CDR3 runs to 14 residues. Trimming removed 0 bases from V and 6 bases from J, with 12 bases in between. The CDR3 is CASSLESVNPEAFF. CDR3 sequence (DNA): TGCGCCAGCAGCTTGGAGAGCGTCAATCCTGAAGCTTTCTTT.

This clonotype has just a few counts. The chain uses TRBV4-3 and TRBJ2-5; 9 bases are shared with TRBD2. CDR3 size: 16 residues. Germline assignment: CDR1 LGHNA and CDR2 YSLEER. With 1 base clipped from V and 5 bases from J, the junction kept 8 bases outside the gene matches. The CDR3 DNA reads TGCGCCAGCAGCCAAGGAGCTACTAGCGGGCCGGAGACCCAGTACTTC. Amino acids: CASSQGATSGPETQYF.

The table lists this clonotype with a few counts. The chain carries TRBV27 and TRBJ2-7; D is uncertain. With 0 bases removed from V and 3 bases from J, the gap between germline ends came to 6 bases. Looked up from germline, CDR1 is MNHEY and CDR2 is SMNVEV (reference sequence). There are 13 residues in the CDR3. CDR3 region: CASSLSDLYEQYF. CDR3 sequence (DNA): TGTGCCAGCAGTTTATCGGACCTCTACGAGCAGTACTTC.